This TCR beta chain was captured by sequencing in a study of T cell changes during pregnancy in multiple sclerosis. The junction had 6 bases not matched to a gene; V was cut back by 2 bases and J by 5 bases. The CDR3 length is 14 residues. The germline V gene has CDR1 LGHNA and CDR2 YSLEER. Profiled with immunoSEQ multiplex PCR; TCRdb holds only in-frame clones, not every one. The repertoire holds approximately 37,000 clones, with about 88% as singletons. The material was CD4+ T cells from peripheral blood mononuclear cells, obtained in the first trimester of pregnancy. V gene TRBV4-3 combines with J gene TRBJ2-7, with 7 bases aligning to TRBD1. This clonotype was obtained from a female donor with multiple sclerosis, enrolled in a pregnancy study. The CDR3 DNA reads TGCGCCAGCAGCCAACGACACAGGGGTCACGAGCAGTACTTC. This encodes CASSQRHRGHEQYF.